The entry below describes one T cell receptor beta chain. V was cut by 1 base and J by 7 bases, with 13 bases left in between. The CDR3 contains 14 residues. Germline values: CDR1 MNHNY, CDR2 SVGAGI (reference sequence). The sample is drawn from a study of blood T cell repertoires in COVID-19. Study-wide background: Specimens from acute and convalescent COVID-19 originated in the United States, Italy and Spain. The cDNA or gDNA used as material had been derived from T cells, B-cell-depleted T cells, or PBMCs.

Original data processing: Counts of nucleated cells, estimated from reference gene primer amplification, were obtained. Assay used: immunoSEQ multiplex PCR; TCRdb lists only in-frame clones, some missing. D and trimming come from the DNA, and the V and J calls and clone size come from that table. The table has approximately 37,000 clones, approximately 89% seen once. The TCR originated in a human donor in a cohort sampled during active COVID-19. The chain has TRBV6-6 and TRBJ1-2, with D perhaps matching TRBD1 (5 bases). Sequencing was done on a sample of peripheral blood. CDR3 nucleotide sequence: TGTGCCAGCAGTTACTTGGACAAGGCACTTGGCTACACCTTC. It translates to CASSYLDKALGYTF.